This T cell receptor (beta chain) appears in the sequencing data of a study of cytomegalovirus exposure and HLA in healthy donors. Study findings and constraints: Later analysis indicated greater clonal expansion among HLA-associated TCR beta chains than among equally common other chains. In a later analysis, TCR beta V- and J-gene trimming was associated with a missense DCLRE1C variant. Among TCR beta chains, those listed as cytomegalovirus-associated numbered about 160. Some V segments (TRBV6-2 and TRBV6-3 among them) were excluded as indistinguishable.

CDR3 length equals 14 residues. CDR1 and CDR2 from the germline V gene are MDHEN and SYDVKM. After removal of 7 bases from V and 3 bases from J, the junction contained 4 bases not matched to a gene. As concerns this clone: The target antigen is unknown.

The PCR used 60 Vbeta and 13 Jbeta primers. Produced via immunoSEQ multiplex PCR; TCRdb's table is partial and in-frame only. The repertoire includes around 80,000 clones, roughly 78% of them detected once, and 3.5% to 5.5% sits in the top ten. The TCR comes from a man aged 40-50 years in good health and CMV-seronegative. Sequenced input: PBMCs. J is TRBJ1-1 and V is TRBV28; 11 nucleotides match TRBD1. The CDR3 is CASIEGQGDTEAFF. CDR3 coding DNA: TGTGCCAGCATCGAGGGACAGGGGGACACTGAAGCTTTCTTT. Supplemented by reference TRBV28 and TRBJ1-1, the full variable domain reads DVKVTQSSRYLVKRTGEKVFLECVQDMDHENMFWYRQDPGLGLRLIYFSYDVKMKEKGDIPEGYSVSREKKERFSLILESASTNQTSMYLCASIEGQGDTEAFFGQGTRLTVV.